This passage covers 9 T cell receptor beta chains from one sample sequenced in a study of neurological immune-mediated disorders. TCRdb fed the 5' RACE reads into MiXCR, producing one record per CDR3 protein. The sample has 50,000 or so distinct CDR3 sequences, 3% to 3.5% seen once. The sequencing input was PBMCs. These receptors all stem from a woman in her sixties with multiple sclerosis.

This clonotype was counted many times. The chain recombines TRBV5-1 with TRBJ2-2, with TRBD2 as a possible D gene (5 bases). The CDR3 loop spans 17 amino acids. Germline V gene data show CDR1 as SGHRS and CDR2 as YFSETQ. Trimming pared 2 bases from V and 1 base from J, leaving 15 bases between. The CDR3 reads CASSFGSGLLNTGELFF. As DNA, the CDR3 is TGCGCCAGCAGCTTCGGTTCAGGACTCTTGAACACCGGGGAGCTGTTTTTT.

This clonotype was observed many times. The gene calls are TRBV20-1 and TRBJ2-1; D is possibly TRBD1 (6 bases). Germline loops: CDR1 DFQATT, CDR2 SNEGSKA (reference sequence). This CDR3 contains 11 residues. Trimming shortened V by 5 bases and J by 9 bases, and 11 bases separated the two germline ends. The CDR3 loop reads CSAYDRTEQFF. CDR3 coding DNA: TGCAGTGCTTACGACAGGACTGAGCAGTTCTTC.

This clonotype was counted ten times or more. The chain uses TRBV18 and TRBJ1-1; D gene unclear. CDR3 length: 12 residues. Trimming removed 5 bases from V and 7 bases from J, with 11 bases in between. Germline CDR1 reads KGHSH; CDR2 reads LQKENI. The DNA of the CDR3 is TGTGCCAGCTCAACGGTCGGGGTTGAAGCTTTCTTT. Protein product: CASSTVGVEAFF.

The CDR3 bases are TGTGCCAGCAGTTACTCTGGTCCCGGGGAGCTGTTTTTT. Protein: CASSYSGPGELFF. This chain joins TRBV6-2 or TRBV6-3 and TRBJ2-2, with D uncertain. The CDR3 is 13 amino acids. Germline V lookup: CDR1 MNHEY, CDR2 SVGEGT. V was trimmed by 0 bases and J by 6 bases, leaving 5 bases between them.

Comment on this clonotype: A much larger clone differs by one base, so this may be a read error. V gene TRBV7-2 combines with J gene TRBJ2-7; 10 bases are shared with TRBD2. Germline V gene data show CDR1 as SGHTA and CDR2 as FQGNSA. The CDR3 totals 16 residues. J was trimmed by 2 bases and V by 5 bases; bases with no gene match: 9. CDR3 in DNA: TGTGCCAGCAGCGCTAATAGCGGGGGGCCGACCTACGAGCAGTACTTC. This codes for CASSANSGGPTYEQYF.

In its sample, this clonotype was seen many times. The rearrangement links TRBV12-3 or TRBV12-4 to TRBJ2-3; no definite D call. The CDR3 runs to 12 residues. Trimming removed 5 bases at V and 3 bases at J, with 6 bases between. The CDR3, as DNA: TGTGCCAGCAGTCCATTTACAGATACGCAGTATTTT. It translates to CASSPFTDTQYF.

This clonotype was seen repeatedly, ten times or more. This rearrangement joins TRBV9 to TRBJ2-5; the D is unclear. Trimming shortened V by 0 bases and J by 1 base, and 13 bases separated the two germline ends. The CDR3 covers 16 residues. The germline V gene encodes CDR1 SGDLS and CDR2 YYNGEE. CDR3 coding DNA: TGTGCCAGCAGCGTAGGAACAACGCGTACCCAAGAGACCCAGTACTTC. Residues: CASSVGTTRTQETQYF.

This clonotype was seen many times. The CDR3: CASSWDRVGEQYF. The CDR3 DNA sequence: TGTGCCAGCAGTTGGGACAGGGTAGGCGAGCAGTACTTC. The J gene is TRBJ2-7, the V gene TRBV27; 9 nucleotides align to TRBD1. V was pared by 4 bases and J by 6 bases, with 4 bases of the junction left unmatched. The CDR3 has 13 residues. The V gene's germline CDR1 is MNHEY and CDR2 SMNVEV (reference sequence).

This clonotype was seen at least ten times. The chain is built from TRBV29-1 and TRBJ2-3; TRBD1 matches 8 bases. The V gene's germline CDR1 is SQVTM and CDR2 ANQGSEA. CDR3 length: 13 residues. After removal of 4 bases from V and 5 bases from J, the junction contained 5 bases not matched to a gene. CDR3 nucleotides: TGCAGCGTTGGACAGGGGAGAATAGATACGCAGTATTTT. Encoded protein: CSVGQGRIDTQYF.